The source of this TCR beta chain is a study of T-cell memory formation after mild COVID-19. Via MiXCR, TCRdb re-called the 5' RACE reads, giving one row per CDR3 protein. This table holds around 160,000 distinct CDR3 sequences, around a tenth found once. Germline CDR1 and CDR2: LGHNA and YSLEER. This CDR3 has 15 residues. The germline V and J ends were trimmed by 1 base and 0 bases, with 9 bases remaining between them. V usage is TRBV4-3 and J usage is TRBJ2-5; no clear D gene. Sequences were obtained from PBMCs or a T cell subset sorted from them (not recorded which). The receptor was isolated from a young man who had mild COVID-19 (a few samples of this study predate the infection). Cell type and time point are not known. CDR3 residues: CASSQGRVYQETQYF. The CDR3 coding sequence is TGCGCCAGCAGCCAAGGGAGAGTGTACCAAGAGACCCAGTACTTC.